The sequence of this TCR beta chain was determined in a study of blood T cell repertoires in COVID-19. Study information: The United States, Italy and Spain were the sources of the acute and convalescent COVID-19 samples. Sample material is recorded as cDNA or gDNA derived from T cells, B-cell-depleted T cells, or PBMCs.

The table lists this clone with a few counts. Original data processing: Amplification with reference gene primers provided the estimates of nucleated cell counts. This table comes from immunoSEQ multiplex PCR, and its TCRdb copy is limited to in-frame clones, with some not included. The V and J calls and clone size come from that table; D and trimming were worked out from the DNA. The sample lists about 250,000 clones, around 86% seen once, with roughly 1.6% in the top ten. The receptor was isolated from a woman between 55 and 75 years old who had recovered from COVID-19. Specimen: peripheral blood.

CDR3 amino acids: CAKQGRGGTGELFF. The CDR3 region has the DNA TGTGCTAAGCAAGGGAGGGGAGGTACCGGGGAGCTGTTTTTT. The rearrangement uses TRBV2 and TRBJ2-2; TRBD2 matches at 7 bases. The germline gives CDR1 SNHLY, CDR2 FYNNEI. This CDR3 region has 14 residues.